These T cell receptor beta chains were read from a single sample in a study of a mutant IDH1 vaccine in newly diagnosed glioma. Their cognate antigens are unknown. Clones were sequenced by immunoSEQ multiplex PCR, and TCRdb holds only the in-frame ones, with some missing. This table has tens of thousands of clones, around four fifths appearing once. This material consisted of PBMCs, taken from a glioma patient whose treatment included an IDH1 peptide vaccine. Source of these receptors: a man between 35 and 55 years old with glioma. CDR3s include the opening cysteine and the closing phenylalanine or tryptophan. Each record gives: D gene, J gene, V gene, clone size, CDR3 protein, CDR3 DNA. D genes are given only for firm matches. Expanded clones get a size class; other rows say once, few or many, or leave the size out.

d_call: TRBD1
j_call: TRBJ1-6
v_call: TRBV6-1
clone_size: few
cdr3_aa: CASSPNTGVRTPLHF
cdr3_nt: TGTGCCAGCAGTCCCAACACAGGGGTGAGGACACCCCTCCACTTT

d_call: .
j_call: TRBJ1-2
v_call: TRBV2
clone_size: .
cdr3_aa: CASSETGDTYGYTF
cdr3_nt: TGTGCCAGCAGTGAAACTGGGGACACCTATGGCTACACCTTC

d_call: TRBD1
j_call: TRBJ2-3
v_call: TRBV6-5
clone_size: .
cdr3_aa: CASSYIGGEQDTQYF
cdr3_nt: TGTGCCAGCAGTTATATAGGGGGCGAACAAGATACGCAGTATTTT

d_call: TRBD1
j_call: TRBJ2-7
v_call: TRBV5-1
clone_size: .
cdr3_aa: CASSWDSLSSYEQYF
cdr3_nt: TGCGCCAGCAGCTGGGACAGCCTGAGCTCCTACGAGCAGTACTTC

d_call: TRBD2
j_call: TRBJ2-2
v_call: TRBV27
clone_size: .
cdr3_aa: CASSLLTSGSTGELFF
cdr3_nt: TGTGCCAGCAGTTTATTGACTAGCGGGAGCACCGGGGAGCTGTTTTTT

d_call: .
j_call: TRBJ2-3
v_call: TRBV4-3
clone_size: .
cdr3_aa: CASSQDYARQGLPDTQYF
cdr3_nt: TGCGCCAGCAGCCAAGATTATGCTCGGCAGGGGTTGCCAGATACGCAGTATTTT

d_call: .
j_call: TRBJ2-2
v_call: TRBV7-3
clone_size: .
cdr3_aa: CASSLSFGELFF
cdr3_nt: TGTGCCAGCAGCTTATCTTTCGGGGAGCTGTTTTTT

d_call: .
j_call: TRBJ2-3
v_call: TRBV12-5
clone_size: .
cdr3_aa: CASGLVNADTQYF
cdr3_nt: TGTGCTAGTGGTTTGGTAAACGCAGATACGCAGTATTTT

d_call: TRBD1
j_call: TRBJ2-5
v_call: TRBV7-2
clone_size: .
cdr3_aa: CASSYTTGTGWQETQYF
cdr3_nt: TGTGCCAGCAGCTATACCACCGGGACAGGGTGGCAAGAGACCCAGTACTTC

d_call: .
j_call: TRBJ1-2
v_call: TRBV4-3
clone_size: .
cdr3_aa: CASSQDKTVYYGYTF
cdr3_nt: TGCGCCAGCAGCCAAGACAAAACGGTTTACTATGGCTACACCTTC

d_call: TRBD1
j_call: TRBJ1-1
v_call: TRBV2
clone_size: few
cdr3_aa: CASTARGTGNTEAFF
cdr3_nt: TGTGCCAGTACCGCCAGGGGGACAGGGAACACTGAAGCTTTCTTT

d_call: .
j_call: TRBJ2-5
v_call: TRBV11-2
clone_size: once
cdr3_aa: CASSGGQTQYF
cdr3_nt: TGTGCCAGCAGCGGAGGGCAGACCCAGTACTTC

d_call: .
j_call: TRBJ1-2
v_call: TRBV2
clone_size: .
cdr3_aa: CASGGQANYGYTF
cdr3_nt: TGTGCCAGCGGGGGGCAGGCCAACTATGGCTACACCTTC

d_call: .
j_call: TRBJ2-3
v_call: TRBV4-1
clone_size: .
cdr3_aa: CASSQTENRVTQYF
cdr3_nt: TGCGCCAGCAGCCAAACTGAAAACAGGGTTACGCAGTATTTT

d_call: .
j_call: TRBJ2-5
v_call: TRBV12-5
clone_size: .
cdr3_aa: CASGLDFKGETQYF
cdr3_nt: TGTGCTAGTGGTTTGGACTTCAAGGGTGAGACCCAGTACTTC

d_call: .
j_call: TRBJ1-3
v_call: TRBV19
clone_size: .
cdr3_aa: CASSIGAGNTIYF
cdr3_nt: TGTGCCAGTAGTATTGGTGCTGGAAACACCATATATTTT

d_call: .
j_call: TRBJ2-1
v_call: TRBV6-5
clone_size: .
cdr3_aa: CASSYSPGNNEQFF
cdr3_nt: TGTGCCAGCAGTTACTCGCCAGGGAACAATGAGCAGTTCTTC

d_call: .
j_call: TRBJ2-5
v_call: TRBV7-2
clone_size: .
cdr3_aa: CASSPHGTQETQYF
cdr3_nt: TGTGCCAGCAGCCCTCACGGGACTCAAGAGACCCAGTACTTC

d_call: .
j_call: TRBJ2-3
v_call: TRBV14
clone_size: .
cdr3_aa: CASSQGAGRVPDTQYF
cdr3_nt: TGTGCCAGCAGCCAAGGTGCGGGGCGAGTCCCAGATACGCAGTATTTT

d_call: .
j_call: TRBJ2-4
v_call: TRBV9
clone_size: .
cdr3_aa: CASSPTPPDIQYF
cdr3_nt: TGTGCCAGCAGCCCAACCCCCCCGGACATTCAGTACTTC

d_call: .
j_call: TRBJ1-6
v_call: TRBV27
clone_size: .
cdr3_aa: CASSIQQGPLHF
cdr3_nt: TGTGCCAGCAGTATCCAACAGGGACCCCTCCACTTT

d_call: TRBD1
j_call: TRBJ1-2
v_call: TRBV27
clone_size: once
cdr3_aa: CASSSRQGNYGYTF
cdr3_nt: TGTGCCAGCAGTTCGCGACAGGGGAACTATGGCTACACCTTC

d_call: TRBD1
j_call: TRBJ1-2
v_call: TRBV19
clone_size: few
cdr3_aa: CASTGTGDYGYTF
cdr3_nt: TGTGCCAGTACCGGGACAGGGGACTATGGCTACACCTTC

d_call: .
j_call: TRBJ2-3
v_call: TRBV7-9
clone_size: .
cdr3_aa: CASSEGGAYADTQYF
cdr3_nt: TGTGCCAGCAGCGAAGGCGGGGCCTATGCAGATACGCAGTATTTT

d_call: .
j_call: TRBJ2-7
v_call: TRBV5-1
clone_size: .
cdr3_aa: CASSLGQGLHEQYF
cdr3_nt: TGCGCCAGCAGCTTAGGGCAGGGGCTCCACGAGCAGTACTTC

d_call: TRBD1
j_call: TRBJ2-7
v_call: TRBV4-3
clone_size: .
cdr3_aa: CASSPNRGYEQYF
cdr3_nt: TGCGCCAGCAGCCCAAACAGGGGTTACGAGCAGTACTTC